These 8 T cell receptor beta chains share one sample of origin, sequenced in a study of T cell repertoires in cytomegalovirus infection. TCRdb itself ran the reads through MiXCR, one entry per CDR3 protein. Seen here are hundreds of thousands of distinct CDR3 sequences, approximately 24% observed once, and the top ten hold around 8%. Sequenced input: CD8+ T cells from PBMCs. These receptors all stem from a human donor in good health (CMV status not recorded). Some clones in this sample may be carry-over from other donors' samples.

The V gene is TRBV14, the J gene TRBJ2-3, with TRBD1 matching 7 bases. The CDR3 covers 15 residues. V lost 4 bases, J lost 4 bases, and 8 bases stayed unmatched. CDR1 and CDR2 from the germline V gene are SGHDN and FVKESK. In DNA form, the CDR3 reads TGTGCCAGCAGCCTCCGACAGGGTTGGGCAGATACGCAGTATTTT. It specifies CASSLRQGWADTQYF.

The V call is TRBV7-6, the J call TRBJ1-3, with D unclear. The CDR3 sequence is 12 residues long. V lost 5 bases and J lost 7, with 9 bases in between. The germline gives CDR1 SGHVS, CDR2 FNYEAQ. CDR3 bases: TGTGCCAGCAGCCTCTCAGCCAACACCATATATTTT. Amino acid sequence: CASSLSANTIYF. The full variable domain, rest sourced from reference TRBV7-6 and TRBJ1-3, is GAGVSQSPRYKVTKRGQDVALRCDPISGHVSLYWYRQALGQGPEFLTYFNYEAQQDKSGLPNDRFSAERPEGSISTLTIQRTEQRDSAMYRCASSLSANTIYFGEGSWLTVV.

This clonotype was counted ten times or more. J is TRBJ2-5 and V is TRBV7-2; TRBD1 is a possible D gene (5 bases). CDR3 size: 14 residues. Germline CDR1 SGHTA, CDR2 FQGNSA. V lost 5 bases to trimming and J lost 1 base, with 11 bases between them. The CDR3 DNA reads TGTGCCAGCAGCGCAGACAGTTCCCAAGAGACCCAGTACTTC. Translation gives CASSADSSQETQYF.

This clonotype was detected many times. The J gene is TRBJ1-2, the V gene TRBV7-9, with unresolved D. Germline CDR1 is SEHNR and CDR2 is FQNEAQ (reference sequence). The CDR3 contains 12 residues. V was cut by 8 bases and J by 2 bases, with 9 bases left in between. CDR3 in amino acids: CASSGLNYGYTF. The CDR3 DNA reads as TGTGCCAGCTCAGGTTTGAACTATGGCTACACCTTC.

This clonotype was found many times. This chain links TRBV7-2 with TRBJ1-1, with 7 bases that match TRBD1. This CDR3 spans 16 amino acids. With 2 bases clipped from V and 1 base from J, the junction kept 7 bases outside the gene matches. CDR1 and CDR2 from the germline V gene are SGHTA and FQGNSA. As DNA, the CDR3 is TGTGCCAGCAGCTTACTCCCCAGGGGGGGGAACACTGAAGCTTTCTTT. Its protein is CASSLLPRGGNTEAFF. The variable domain in full, with the rest retrieved from reference TRBV7-2 and TRBJ1-1, is GAGVSQSPSNKVTEKGKDVELRCDPISGHTALYWYRQSLGQGLEFLIYFQGNSAPDKSGLPSDRFSAERTGGSVSTLTIQRTQQEDSAVYLCASSLLPRGGNTEAFFGQGTRLTVV.

The sample holds many counts of this clonotype. The CDR3 sequence: CASSEVSDSEQYF. The CDR3 bases are TGCGCCAGCAGCGAAGTTTCGGACAGCGAGCAGTACTTC. V usage is TRBV4-1 and J usage is TRBJ2-7; D is possibly TRBD1 (6 bases). V was clipped by 5 bases and J by 6 bases, with 14 bases between them. The germline V gene encodes CDR1 MGHRA and CDR2 YSYEKL. The CDR3 is 13 residues long.

This clonotype has at least ten counts. The chain recombines TRBV7-6 with TRBJ2-3; D gene ambiguous. Looked up from germline, CDR1 is SGHVS and CDR2 is FNYEAQ. The length of the CDR3 is 13 residues. Trimming stripped 2 bases from V and 2 bases from J, with 5 bases between. DNA for the CDR3: TGTGCCAGCAGCTTAAGTCACACAGATACGCAGTATTTT. This encodes CASSLSHTDTQYF.

This clonotype has ten or more counts. This CDR3 is CASSLVASGGLLAHNEQFF. The CDR3 nucleotides are TGTGCCAGCAGCTTAGTGGCTAGCGGGGGCCTCCTTGCCCACAATGAGCAGTTCTTC. The chain employs TRBV7-8 and TRBJ2-1, with 10 bases matching TRBD2. Trimming removed 1 base from V and 5 bases from J; junction bases left unmatched: 14. The V gene's germline CDR1 is SGHVS and CDR2 FQNEAQ. The CDR3 consists of 19 residues.